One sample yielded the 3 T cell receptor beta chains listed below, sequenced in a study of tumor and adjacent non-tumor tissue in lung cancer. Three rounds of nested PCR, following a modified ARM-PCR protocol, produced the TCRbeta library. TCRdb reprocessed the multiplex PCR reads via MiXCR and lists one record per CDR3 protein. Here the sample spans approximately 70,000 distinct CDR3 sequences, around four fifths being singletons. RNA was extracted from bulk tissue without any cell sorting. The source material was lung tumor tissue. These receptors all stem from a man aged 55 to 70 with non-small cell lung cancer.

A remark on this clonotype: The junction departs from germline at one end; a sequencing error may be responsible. The CDR3 protein is CSSRETAYNEQLF. The CDR3 DNA is TGCAGTTCTAGGGAGACAGCCTACAATGAGCAGTTATTC. The rearrangement joins TRBV20-1 to TRBJ2-1; D is perhaps TRBD1 or TRBD2 (5 bases each). This CDR3 contains 13 residues. The germline V gene has CDR1 DFQATT and CDR2 SNEGSKA (reference sequence).

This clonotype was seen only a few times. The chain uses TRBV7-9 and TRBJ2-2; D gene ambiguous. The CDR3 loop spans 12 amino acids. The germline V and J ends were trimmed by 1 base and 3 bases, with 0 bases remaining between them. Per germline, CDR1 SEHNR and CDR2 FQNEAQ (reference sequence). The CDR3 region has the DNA TGTGCCAGCAGCTTAGACACCGGGGAGCTGTTTTTT. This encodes CASSLDTGELFF.

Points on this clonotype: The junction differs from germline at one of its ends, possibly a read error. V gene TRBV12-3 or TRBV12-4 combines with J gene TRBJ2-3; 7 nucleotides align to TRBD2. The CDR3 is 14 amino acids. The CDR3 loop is CASSGASGTDKQYF. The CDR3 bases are TGTGCCAGCAGCGGGGCTAGCGGCACAGATAAGCAGTATTTT.